The 10 T cell receptor beta chains listed next were all sequenced from one sample in a study of Graves' ophthalmopathy and Graves' hyperthyroidism. RNA transcripts were the source from which TCR beta CDR3 regions were amplified. HTBI primers were used in a first-round RT-PCR, which preceded a second-round multiplex PCR. TCRdb reprocessed the multiplex PCR reads via MiXCR and lists one record per CDR3 protein. The sample yields under 800,000 distinct CDR3 sequences, about a fifth seen once. The sample taken for sequencing was peripheral blood. These TCRs come from a woman younger than 30 with stable Graves' hyperthyroidism. Some clones in this sample may be carry-over from other donors' samples.

In this sample, this clonotype turned up many times. The rearrangement joins TRBV7-9 to TRBJ2-5, with unresolved D. The length of the CDR3 is 12 residues. Germline loops: CDR1 SEHNR, CDR2 FQNEAQ (reference sequence). V shed 6 bases and J shed 5 bases, with 10 bases lying between them. The CDR3 DNA is TGTGCCAGCAGACCCCTTGGCGAGACCCAGTACTTC. It encodes CASRPLGETQYF.

V and J are TRBV5-1 and TRBJ2-5; TRBD2 matches 7 bases. J gave up 4 bases and V 5 bases, and 14 bases lay outside the gene matches. The germline CDR1 and CDR2 sequences are SGHRS and YFSETQ. The CDR3 contains 16 residues. For the CDR3, the DNA is TGCGCCAGCAGTTTTCCCGGGACTACACCCGGAGAGACCCAGTACTTC. It yields the protein CASSFPGTTPGETQYF.

Only a few counts were recorded for this clonotype. The genes are TRBV4-1 and TRBJ2-4, with D tentatively TRBD1 (7 bases). Trimming took off 2 bases at V and 7 bases at J, with 18 bases between the two ends. The CDR3 totals 16 residues. CDR1 is MGHRA, CDR2 YSYEKL, per germline. This CDR3 reads CASSQSYSRGVNIQYF. The CDR3 nucleotides are TGCGCCAGCAGCCAATCCTACAGCAGGGGGGTGAACATTCAGTACTTC.

The chain employs TRBV15 and TRBJ1-6; 7 bases are a match to TRBD1. Germline V gene data show CDR1 as LNHNV and CDR2 as YYDKDF (reference sequence). The CDR3 is 18 amino acids. V dropped 8 bases and J dropped 0; count of bases not matched to a gene: 13. CDR3 DNA: TGTGCCACCTTAGGGACAGAAGCTCATAGCTCCTATAATTCACCCCTCCACTTT. This translates into CATLGTEAHSSYNSPLHF.

This clonotype was observed at least ten times. The chain couples TRBV6-5 to TRBJ2-7; TRBD1 agrees at 9 bases. V dropped 6 bases and J dropped 2; count of bases not matched to a gene: 11. The CDR3 covers 16 residues. CDR1 and CDR2 (germline): MNHEY, SVGAGI. The CDR3 is CASRVMWDRDTYEQYF. The CDR3 nucleotides read TGTGCCAGCAGAGTGATGTGGGACAGGGACACCTACGAGCAGTACTTC.

Many counts were recorded for this clonotype. V gene TRBV27 combines with J gene TRBJ2-2; 8 bases map to TRBD2. The CDR3 covers 19 residues. Trimming cost V 5 bases and J 2 bases; bases outside gene matches: 16. In germline, CDR1 is MNHEY, CDR2 SMNVEV (reference sequence). CDR3 in DNA: TGTGCCAGCAGTCCCCGGGTTTTCAAGCGGGGGCATAACACCGGGGAGCTGTTTTTT. This gives the protein CASSPRVFKRGHNTGELFF.

This clonotype was recorded only once. This chain connects TRBV6-2 or TRBV6-3 to TRBJ1-2; D remains unclear. The germline gives CDR1 MNHEY, CDR2 SVGEGT. The CDR3 length is 16 residues. V was clipped by 8 bases and J by 1 base, with 20 bases between them. The CDR3 spells CASPPRAGISNYGYTF. For the CDR3, the DNA is TGTGCCAGCCCCCCGAGAGCGGGCATCAGTAACTATGGCTACACCTTC.

This clonotype was seen at least ten times. CDR3 DNA sequence: TGTGCCACCCAAAGGGGGCAGAGCTTCCCTGAAGCTTTCTTT. Its translation is CATQRGQSFPEAFF. The rearrangement links TRBV15 to TRBJ1-1; the match to TRBD1 covers 7 bases. With V trimmed by 8 bases and J by 6 bases, 12 bases remained unmatched. The CDR3 totals 14 residues. CDR1 and CDR2 from the germline V gene are LNHNV and YYDKDF (reference sequence).

Many counts were recorded for this clonotype. The chain is built from TRBV19 and TRBJ1-1, with D unclear. Per the germline V gene, CDR1 is LNHDA and CDR2 is SQIVND (reference sequence). V lost 0 bases, J lost 2 bases, and 4 bases lay in between. The CDR3 consists of 13 residues. The CDR3 DNA is TGTGCCAGTAGTATAGATCCCAACACTGAAGCTTTCTTT. Translating it yields CASSIDPNTEAFF.

To note about this clonotype: Since no conserved phenylalanine or tryptophan closes the CDR3, a read error is the likely cause. The chain uses TRBV7-9 and TRBJ1-1; D is uncertain. CDR3 size: 14 residues. CDR1 and CDR2 from the germline V gene are SEHNR and FQNEAQ (reference sequence). The V end was cut by 1 base, the J end by 5 bases, with 11 bases between. In DNA, the CDR3 is TGTGCCAGCAGCTTAGAGGGTGTAAGGACTGAAGCTTTCTAT. Amino acid sequence: CASSLEGVRTEAFY.